One sample yielded the 26 T cell receptor beta chains listed below, sequenced in a study of human T cells and chemical hapten exposure. Time point here: pre-sensitization, week 0. Regarding treatment: therapeutic diphenylcyclopropenone sensitization with weekly scalp DPC. TCRdb re-derived calls from the RACE reads in MiXCR, one entry per CDR3 protein. In the table there are a few hundred thousand distinct CDR3 sequences, 4.5% to 7% of which are singletons. The material was whole blood, obtained in connection with sensitization to the hapten diphenylcyclopropenone (DPC). These receptors all stem from a woman younger than 30 with alopecia areata. Some clones in this sample may be carry-over from other donors' samples.

This clonotype was observed at least ten times. The V call is TRBV6-5, the J call TRBJ2-1; D is perhaps TRBD1 (6 bases). This CDR3 is built from 13 residues. In germline, CDR1 is MNHEY, CDR2 SVGAGI. The V end was cut by 2 bases, the J end by 9 bases, with 11 bases between. This CDR3 is CASSYVGAGEQFF. CDR3 nucleotides: TGTGCCAGCAGTTACGTGGGGGCCGGTGAGCAGTTCTTC.

CDR3 DNA sequence: TGTGCCAGCAGTTCCTCTCGCGGGGGGCGGGGAGAGACCCAGTACTTC. It encodes CASSSSRGGRGETQYF. V gene TRBV6-2 or TRBV6-3 combines with J gene TRBJ2-5, with 8 bases lining up with TRBD2. The CDR3 is 16 residues long. After removal of 4 bases from V and 4 bases from J, the junction contained 11 bases not matched to a gene. Germline assignment: CDR1 MNHEY and CDR2 SVGEGT.

The table lists this clonotype with many counts. The chain employs TRBV29-1 and TRBJ2-3; 7 bases are a match to TRBD1. The germline gives CDR1 SQVTM, CDR2 ANQGSEA. Trimming removed 4 bases from V and 2 bases from J; junction bases left unmatched: 9. The CDR3 runs to 15 residues. In DNA form, the CDR3 reads TGCAGCGTTGGGGTCACAGGGGACCCCACAGATACGCAGTATTTT. Its translation: CSVGVTGDPTDTQYF.

This clonotype has ten or more counts. The genes are TRBV20-1 and TRBJ1-5, with a possible D match to TRBD1 (5 bases). Germline lookup yields CDR1 DFQATT and CDR2 SNEGSKA (reference sequence). There are 17 residues in the CDR3. Trimming left V 3 bases short and J 2 bases short, with 20 bases between. The CDR3 is CSASLPLDPGGNQPQHF. The CDR3 DNA reads TGCAGTGCTAGCCTTCCTCTGGACCCGGGGGGCAATCAGCCCCAGCATTTT.

This clonotype turned up a few times. The chain uses TRBV6-1 and TRBJ2-3; 9 bases match TRBD1. V trimming: 1 base; J trimming: 5 bases; junction bases outside the gene matches: 7. From germline, CDR1 is MNHNS and CDR2 SASEGT. The CDR3 is 16 amino acids. The CDR3 bases are TGTGCCAGCAGTGAAGTGCAGGGACAGGGAGGAGATACGCAGTATTTT. It is translated as CASSEVQGQGGDTQYF.

This clonotype was found many times. The rearrangement links TRBV20-1 to TRBJ2-3; 8 nucleotides align to TRBD2. Germline values: CDR1 DFQATT, CDR2 SNEGSKA (reference sequence). Trimming at V came to 4 bases and at J to 0 bases, leaving 6 bases not matched to a gene. The CDR3 totals 15 residues. This CDR3 reads CSATGGASSTDTQYF. CDR3 DNA sequence: TGCAGTGCTACGGGGGGGGCTTCTAGCACAGATACGCAGTATTTT.

This chain joins TRBV6-6 and TRBJ1-3; D remains unclear. Trimming pared 4 bases from V and 1 base from J, leaving 14 bases between. Germline CDR1 MNHNY, CDR2 SVGAGI (reference sequence). The length of the CDR3 is 16 residues. In DNA, the CDR3 is TGTGCCAGCAGTTCCGGCGGCCACTTATCTGGAAACACCATATATTTT. It codes for CASSSGGHLSGNTIYF.

The DNA of the CDR3 is TGTGCCAGCAACCCCGCTAGCGGCCCAGATACGCAGTATTTT. Its protein is CASNPASGPDTQYF. The chain combines TRBV12-3 or TRBV12-4 with TRBJ2-3, with TRBD2 matching 7 bases. V lost 7 bases and J lost 4; bases outside the gene matches: 8. The CDR3 runs to 14 residues.

The sample holds a few counts of this clonotype. The V call is TRBV28, the J call TRBJ2-3, with 13 bases fitting TRBD2. Germline CDR1 is MDHEN and CDR2 is SYDVKM. The CDR3 has 15 residues. J gave up 4 bases and V 5 bases, and 3 bases lay outside the gene matches. The CDR3 reads CASSDTSGGADTQYF. CDR3 in DNA: TGTGCCAGCAGTGATACTAGCGGGGGGGCAGATACGCAGTATTTT.

This clonotype was seen ten or more times. CDR3 amino acids: CAISDLTSGGGGELFF. The CDR3 nucleotides are TGTGCCATCAGTGATTTGACTAGCGGGGGCGGCGGGGAGCTGTTTTTT. The chain recombines TRBV10-3 with TRBJ2-2; 12 nucleotides agree with TRBD2. Per germline, CDR1 ENHRY and CDR2 SYGVKD. This CDR3 is built from 16 residues. The V gene end was trimmed by 3 bases and the J gene end by 7 bases; junction bases not matched to a gene: 6.

The chain employs TRBV6-1 and TRBJ2-3; 12 nucleotides line up with TRBD1. V shed 1 base, J shed 4 bases, and the junction held 6 bases outside the gene matches. CDR1 and CDR2 from the germline V gene are MNHNS and SASEGT. CDR3 length: 17 amino acids. The CDR3 DNA reads TGTGCCAGCAGTGAAGTCATTGGGACAGGGGGCTCAGATACGCAGTATTTT. Amino acids: CASSEVIGTGGSDTQYF.

Remarks on this clonotype: Germline and junction disagree at one end, which may indicate a read error. The chain combines TRBV7-7 with TRBJ2-3; a weak D match, TRBD1 (6 bases). Germline CDR1 is SSHAT and CDR2 is FNYEAQ (reference sequence). The CDR3 contains 13 residues. Here the CDR3 reads CASSPGVTDTQYF. CDR3 DNA: TGTGCTAGCAGCCCAGGGGTCACAGATACGCAGTATTTT.

This clonotype occurred a few times. The chain has TRBV27 and TRBJ2-7, with D possibly matching TRBD2 (7 bases). Germline CDR1 MNHEY, CDR2 SMNVEV (reference sequence). Trimming shortened V by 5 bases and J by 0 bases, and 17 bases separated the two germline ends. The CDR3 covers 16 residues. CDR3 in amino acids: CASSQEAGDYSYEQYF. DNA of the CDR3: TGTGCCAGCAGTCAAGAAGCAGGGGACTACTCCTACGAGCAGTACTTC.

This clonotype was observed a few times. The rearrangement links TRBV4-2 to TRBJ1-1; D is unresolved. Germline V lookup: CDR1 LGHNA, CDR2 YNFKEQ. This CDR3 is built from 15 residues. V was trimmed by 1 base and J by 6 bases, leaving 15 bases between them. This chain's CDR3 is CASSQGASGSAEAFF. In DNA form, the CDR3 reads TGTGCCAGCAGCCAAGGGGCATCGGGTAGCGCTGAAGCTTTCTTT.

This clonotype was recorded at least ten times. The genes are TRBV4-2 and TRBJ2-3; possibly TRBD1 or TRBD2 for D (6 bases each). This CDR3 region has 16 residues. Germline assignment: CDR1 LGHNA and CDR2 YNFKEQ. V dropped 0 bases and J dropped 3 bases, with 13 bases sitting between them. CDR3: CASSQDRQGRTDTQYF. Here the CDR3 DNA reads TGTGCCAGCAGCCAAGATCGGCAGGGGAGGACAGATACGCAGTATTTT.

The rearrangement links TRBV5-6 to TRBJ2-1; D unclear. The CDR3 has 18 amino acids. From germline, CDR1 is SGHDT and CDR2 YYEEEE. Trimming took 2 bases from V and 0 from J, leaving 18 bases between them. Here the CDR3 reads CASSFLETLLSSYNEQFF. CDR3 coding DNA: TGTGCCAGCAGCTTTTTAGAGACCCTCTTAAGCTCCTACAATGAGCAGTTCTTC.

This clonotype showed up many times. This chain's CDR3 is CASSVGGSDTQYF. CDR3 sequence (DNA): TGTGCCAGCAGCGTAGGGGGGTCAGATACGCAGTATTTT. V usage is TRBV9 and J usage is TRBJ2-3, with D possibly being TRBD1 or TRBD2 (5 bases each). Germline-derived CDR1 and CDR2 are SGDLS and YYNGEE. V was pared by 0 bases and J by 4 bases, with 6 bases between. CDR3 size: 13 residues.

With regard to this clonotype: A much larger clone is a single base away; this may be a read error. This chain uses TRBV3-1 with TRBJ1-2; D unclear. The CDR3 runs 12 residues. Germline CDR1 and CDR2: LGHDT and YNNKEL (reference sequence). The CDR3 DNA reads as TGTGCCAGCAGCCTTGGACCTAATGGCAACACCTTC. It specifies CASSLGPNGNTF.

The V call is TRBV18, the J call TRBJ2-1; D gene uncertain. The V end lost 0 bases, the J end lost 7 bases, and 7 bases lay between the germline ends. This CDR3 contains 13 residues. CDR1 and CDR2 from the germline V gene are KGHSH and LQKENI. The CDR3 spells CASSPPMGNEQFF. CDR3 nucleotide sequence: TGTGCCAGCTCACCACCGATGGGGAATGAGCAGTTCTTC.

The table lists this clonotype with many counts. The chain employs TRBV7-2 and TRBJ2-5; 7 positions agree with TRBD2. After removal of 5 bases from V and 4 bases from J, the junction contained 13 bases not matched to a gene. Germline V gene sequence: CDR1 SGHTA, CDR2 FQGNSA. The CDR3 is 16 residues long. Here the CDR3 DNA reads TGTGCCAGCAGCCCTGCGGGCACTAGCGTTGGAGAGACCCAGTACTTC. Protein sequence: CASSPAGTSVGETQYF.

This clonotype was counted many times. This chain uses TRBV7-2 with TRBJ1-6, with D perhaps TRBD1 (5 bases). With 2 bases removed from V and 9 bases from J, the gap between germline ends came to 11 bases. Germline V CDR1 and CDR2: SGHTA, FQGNSA. This CDR3 is built from 14 residues. The CDR3, as DNA: TGTGCCAGCAGCTTATCAGAGGGGCTTTCACCCCTCCACTTT. Encoded protein: CASSLSEGLSPLHF. Drawing the rest from reference TRBV7-2 and TRBJ1-6, the complete variable domain is GAGVSQSPSNKVTEKGKDVELRCDPISGHTALYWYRQSLGQGLEFLIYFQGNSAPDKSGLPSDRFSAERTGGSVSTLTIQRTQQEDSAVYLCASSLSEGLSPLHFGNGTRLTVT.

This clonotype turned up a few times. V usage is TRBV4-3 and J usage is TRBJ1-4; tentative D call: TRBD1 (5 bases). Trimming removed 4 bases from V and 8 bases from J, with 17 bases in between. The CDR3 is 15 residues long. CDR1 LGHNA and CDR2 YSLEER come from the germline V gene. CDR3 in DNA: TGCGCCAGCAGCCGAGACGGGACCAGGGACGAAAAACTGTTTTTT. It translates to CASSRDGTRDEKLFF.

The chain carries TRBV28 and TRBJ1-4; D is unclear. The germline V and J ends were trimmed by 1 base and 5 bases, with 20 bases remaining between them. The germline CDR1 and CDR2 sequences are MDHEN and SYDVKM. CDR3 length: 18 amino acids. CDR3 sequence reads: CASSLLRSSYRGNEKLFF. CDR3 nucleotide sequence: TGTGCCAGCAGTTTATTACGATCCTCATACCGGGGAAATGAAAAACTGTTTTTT. The full variable domain, in which reference TRBV28 and TRBJ1-4 provide the parts outside the CDR3, is DVKVTQSSRYLVKRTGEKVFLECVQDMDHENMFWYRQDPGLGLRLIYFSYDVKMKEKGDIPEGYSVSREKKERFSLILESASTNQTSMYLCASSLLRSSYRGNEKLFFGSGTQLSVL.

This clonotype has at least ten counts. Because the CDR3's place on the DNA is in doubt, the DNA is left out and the CDR3 is given as listed by TCRdb. The chain is built from TRBV27 and TRBJ2-5. The germline gives CDR1 MNHEY, CDR2 SMNVEV (reference sequence). The CDR3 adds up to 13 amino acids, both ends counted. CDR3 sequence reads: CASSLAVEETQYF.

This chain links TRBV12-3 or TRBV12-4 with TRBJ2-5; the match to TRBD1 covers 10 bases. The CDR3 sequence is 15 residues long. The ends lost 6 bases at V and 4 bases at J; junction bases unmatched: 8. CDR3 sequence reads: CASRAHGQGGETQYF. CDR3 sequence (DNA): TGTGCCAGCAGAGCTCACGGACAGGGGGGAGAGACCCAGTACTTC.

This clonotype was picked up many times. J is TRBJ1-6 and V is TRBV18; D remains ambiguous. V lost 6 bases, J lost 7 bases, and 7 bases lay in between. The CDR3 length is 12 residues. Germline loops: CDR1 KGHSH, CDR2 LQKENI. CDR3 in amino acids: CASSRPNSPLHF. Written as DNA, the CDR3 is TGTGCCAGCTCTCGGCCAAATTCACCCCTCCACTTT.